This passage covers 28 T cell receptor beta chains from one sample sequenced in a study of CD8 T cells in ankylosing spondylitis. TCRdb recomputed calls from the 5' RACE reads with MiXCR, one row per CDR3 protein. The table shows around 250,000 distinct CDR3 sequences, with roughly 32% occurring only once. The sequencing input was blood, either unsorted or a sorted T cell fraction (not recorded which). Source of these receptors: a male donor with ankylosing spondylitis or in good health (not recorded which).

V is TRBV5-6 and J is TRBJ2-1, with D perhaps TRBD1 (6 bases). The V gene's germline CDR1 is SGHDT and CDR2 YYEEEE. The V gene lost 1 base and the J gene lost 8 bases, with 10 bases spanning the gap. This CDR3 has 13 residues. This CDR3 is CASSLFQGHEQFF. CDR3 in DNA: TGTGCCAGCAGCTTGTTTCAGGGGCATGAGCAGTTCTTC.

The V call is TRBV5-1, the J call TRBJ2-7, with D perhaps TRBD1 (5 bases). V lost 3 bases and J 5 bases, leaving 9 bases between the germline ends. CDR3 size: 12 residues. CDR1 SGHRS and CDR2 YFSETQ come from the germline V gene. The CDR3, as DNA: TGCGCCAGCAGCTGGGTAGGGGACGAGCAGTACTTC. Translated, it gives CASSWVGDEQYF.

This chain connects TRBV2 to TRBJ2-1; 10 bases match TRBD2. The CDR3 runs 11 residues. Unmatched junction bases numbered 0, after V lost 6 bases and J lost 10 bases. Germline loops: CDR1 SNHLY, CDR2 FYNNEI. The CDR3 nucleotides are TGTGCCAGCAGGGGACTAGCGGAGCAGTTCTTC. Amino acids: CASRGLAEQFF.

J is TRBJ2-5 and V is TRBV30; D tentatively reads TRBD1 or TRBD2 (5 bases each). The V and J ends lost 4 bases and 1 base respectively, with 10 bases between them. CDR1 and CDR2 (germline): GTSNPN, SVGIG (reference sequence). This CDR3 region has 13 residues. The CDR3 loop reads CAWNRGVQETQYF. The CDR3 DNA follows: TGTGCCTGGAATCGGGGCGTCCAAGAGACCCAGTACTTC.

This sequence joins TRBV12-3 or TRBV12-4 and TRBJ2-6; 7 bases map to TRBD1. After removal of 6 bases from V and 1 base from J, the junction contained 6 bases not matched to a gene. This CDR3 region has 16 residues. The CDR3 sequence is CASRQMDRSGANVLTF. The CDR3 nucleotides read TGTGCCAGCAGGCAAATGGACAGGTCTGGGGCCAACGTCCTGACTTTC.

The sample holds a few counts of this clonotype. The chain has TRBV29-1 and TRBJ1-2; a possible D gene is TRBD1 (5 bases). Germline loops: CDR1 SQVTM, CDR2 ANQGSEA. V was clipped by 2 bases and J by 6 bases, with 19 bases between them. The CDR3 consists of 15 residues. CDR3 DNA: TGCAGCGTTGAATTATCGGGGACCGCAGGTGATGGCTACACCTTC. Translated: CSVELSGTAGDGYTF.

On this clonotype itself: Germline and junction disagree at one end, which may indicate a read error. V usage is TRBV20-1 and J usage is TRBJ1-6; 9 nucleotides align to TRBD1. Germline V gene data show CDR1 as DFQATT and CDR2 as SNEGSKA (reference sequence). This CDR3 spans 16 amino acids. The CDR3 DNA is TGCTGTGCTAGAAAGCCGACAGGGGGAAGGAGTTCACCCCTCCACTTT. Protein product: CCARKPTGGRSSPLHF.

Only one count was recorded for this clonotype. This chain links TRBV5-6 with TRBJ2-2; D is unresolved. The V and J ends lost 4 bases and 1 base respectively, with 11 bases between them. Germline V gene sequence: CDR1 SGHDT, CDR2 YYEEEE. The CDR3 is 15 residues long. DNA of the CDR3: TGTGCCAGCAGCCCGCGGCTGGAGAACACCGGGGAGCTGTTTTTT. Translation gives CASSPRLENTGELFF.

CDR3 loop: CASSRPGTEPQQYF. CDR3 nucleotide sequence: TGTGCCAGCAGTAGACCCGGGACAGAGCCGCAGCAGTACTTC. The chain is built from TRBV28 and TRBJ2-7; TRBD1 agrees at 7 bases. This CDR3 has 14 residues. CDR1 is MDHEN and CDR2 is SYDVKM in the germline V gene. The V segment lost 5 bases and the J segment 8 bases; nucleotides outside the gene matches: 12.

This clonotype showed up just a few times. The CDR3 sequence: CSAKGQNTGELFF. CDR3 coding DNA: TGCAGCGCTAAGGGACAGAACACCGGGGAGCTGTTTTTT. The chain combines TRBV29-1 with TRBJ2-2; D might be TRBD1 (6 bases). Trimming stripped 7 bases from V and 1 base from J, with 10 bases between. The germline V gene encodes CDR1 SQVTM and CDR2 ANQGSEA. This CDR3 is 13 amino acids long.

The sample holds a few counts of this clonotype. The chain couples TRBV12-3 or TRBV12-4 to TRBJ1-6; D is ambiguous. This CDR3 contains 12 residues. The V gene lost 1 base and the J gene lost 9 bases, with 4 bases spanning the gap. The CDR3 loop is CASSLDGSPLHF. In DNA form, the CDR3 reads TGTGCCAGCAGTTTAGATGGTTCACCCCTCCACTTT.

The chain joins TRBV5-1 to TRBJ2-3; no definite D call. The CDR3 extends over 13 amino acids. V shed 6 bases and J shed 0 bases, with 8 bases lying between them. Germline V gene sequence: CDR1 SGHRS, CDR2 YFSETQ. CDR3 bases: TGCGCCAGCACCCCCAGTAGCACAGATACGCAGTATTTT. It codes for CASTPSSTDTQYF. The full variable domain, completed using reference TRBV5-1 and TRBJ2-3, is KAGVTQTPRYLIKTRGQQVTLSCSPISGHRSVSWYQQTPGQGLQFLFEYFSETQRNKGNFPGRFSGRQFSNSRSEMNVSTLELGDSALYLCASTPSSTDTQYFGPGTRLTVL.

In DNA, the CDR3 is TGTGCCAGCAGCTCTTCACCCTTGACAGGGTACGAGCAGTACTTC. Its protein product is CASSSSPLTGYEQYF. The gene calls are TRBV3-1 and TRBJ2-7, with 7 nucleotides matching TRBD1. V lost 5 bases to trimming and J lost 4 bases; unmatched junction nucleotides: 11. CDR1 and CDR2 (germline): LGHDT, YNNKEL (reference sequence). The CDR3 is made up of 15 amino acids.

J is TRBJ2-1 and V is TRBV6-5; 7 nucleotides line up with TRBD1. V shed 2 bases and J 4 bases; nucleotides not matched to a gene: 5. This CDR3 spans 15 amino acids. Germline V CDR1 and CDR2: MNHEY, SVGAGI. CDR3 sequence: CASSYGLGQYNEQFF. As DNA, the CDR3 is TGTGCCAGCAGTTACGGTCTGGGACAGTACAATGAGCAGTTCTTC.

This clonotype has more than one count but fewer than ten. The gene calls are TRBV12-3 or TRBV12-4 and TRBJ2-7, with a weak D call TRBD1 (5 bases). The ends were cut back, 8 bases at V and 3 bases at J, with 11 bases in the middle. The CDR3 runs to 12 residues. CDR3 sequence: CASQEGDYEQYF. The DNA for the CDR3 is TGTGCCAGCCAGGAAGGGGACTACGAGCAGTACTTC.

This clonotype was seen just once. V usage is TRBV7-2 and J usage is TRBJ1-3, with D possibly TRBD1 on 6 matching bases. Per germline, CDR1 SGHTA and CDR2 FQGNSA. Trimming cost V 6 bases and J 0 bases, with 9 bases left between them. This CDR3 comprises 14 residues. As DNA, the CDR3 is TGTGCCAGCAGAGGGGGAAGCTCTGGAAACACCATATATTTT. It encodes CASRGGSSGNTIYF.

The V and J genes are TRBV20-1 and TRBJ1-5, with D perhaps TRBD1 (6 bases). Looked up from germline, CDR1 is DFQATT and CDR2 is SNEGSKA (reference sequence). The V end was cut by 6 bases, the J end by 2 bases, with 17 bases between. The CDR3 consists of 15 residues. CDR3 in amino acids: CSARQGTSGNQPQHF. Written as DNA, the CDR3 is TGCAGTGCAAGACAAGGGACATCAGGCAATCAGCCCCAGCATTTT.

The chain combines TRBV7-9 with TRBJ2-1, with 10 bases fitting TRBD1. Losses at the gene ends were 3 bases for V and 5 bases for J; bases not matched to a gene: 1. The CDR3 contains 14 residues. Germline assignment: CDR1 SEHNR and CDR2 FQNEAQ (reference sequence). CDR3 protein: CASSFGTGDNEQFF. CDR3 in DNA: TGTGCCAGCAGCTTTGGGACAGGGGACAATGAGCAGTTCTTC. The variable domain in full, completed from reference TRBV7-9 and TRBJ2-1, reads DTGVSQNPRHKITKRGQNVTFRCDPISEHNRLYWYRQTLGQGPEFLTYFQNEAQLEKSRLLSDRFSAERPKGSFSTLEIQRTEQGDSAMYLCASSFGTGDNEQFFGPGTRLTVL.

The rearrangement uses TRBV5-5 and TRBJ1-3, with TRBD1 as a possible D gene (5 bases). The CDR3 has 14 residues. V lost 4 bases and J lost 3, with 11 bases in between. The germline V gene encodes CDR1 SGHKS and CDR2 YYEKEE (reference sequence). CDR3 sequence (DNA): TGTGCCAGCAGCGGCGGGACGGTTGGAAACACCATATATTTT. Encoded protein: CASSGGTVGNTIYF.

The chain employs TRBV4-1 and TRBJ2-3; the match to TRBD2 covers 14 bases. Looked up from germline, CDR1 is MGHRA and CDR2 is YSYEKL. This CDR3 has 20 residues. V dropped 0 bases and J dropped 3; count of bases not matched to a gene: 11. The CDR3 coding sequence is TGCGCCAGCAGCCAAGATACAATACCGGGACTAGCGGGGGAGACAGATACGCAGTATTTT. Translated, it gives CASSQDTIPGLAGETDTQYF.

This clonotype was recorded once. The CDR3 DNA reads as TGTGCCAGCTCACCACGGATAGGGACCACTGAAGCTTTCTTT. It codes for CASSPRIGTTEAFF. The rearrangement uses TRBV18 and TRBJ1-1; maybe TRBD1 (5 bases). The length of the CDR3 is 14 residues. Trimming took off 1 base at V and 4 bases at J, with 10 bases between the two ends. CDR1 is KGHSH and CDR2 is LQKENI in the germline V gene.

The gene calls are TRBV6-1 and TRBJ2-5; TRBD1 agrees at 9 bases. The CDR3 sequence is 17 residues long. The germline V gene encodes CDR1 MNHNS and CDR2 SASEGT. Germline trimming cut 7 bases from V and 5 bases from J; bases unmatched to any gene: 17. The CDR3 here is CASTILPTGQGEETQYF. DNA for the CDR3: TGTGCCAGCACCATACTACCCACGGGACAGGGTGAGGAGACCCAGTACTTC.

The chain joins TRBV6-1 to TRBJ2-3; 10 nucleotides agree with TRBD1. J gave up 9 bases and V 4 bases, and 10 bases lay outside the gene matches. Looked up from germline, CDR1 is MNHNS and CDR2 is SASEGT. The CDR3 has 15 amino acids. Here the CDR3 DNA reads TGTGCCAGCAGTGGAGGGACAGGGGCCGAATTCACGCAGTATTTT. Its protein product is CASSGGTGAEFTQYF.

The genes are TRBV5-1 and TRBJ2-7; a possible D gene is TRBD1 (5 bases). V was trimmed by 3 bases and J by 6 bases, leaving 19 bases between them. The germline CDR1 and CDR2 sequences are SGHRS and YFSETQ. The CDR3 runs 15 residues. CDR3 region: CASSSTPDPQGEQYF. The DNA of the CDR3 is TGCGCCAGCAGCTCGACACCGGACCCCCAGGGCGAGCAGTACTTC.

This clonotype was recorded a few times. The chain employs TRBV7-9 and TRBJ2-3; D is ambiguous. The V and J ends lost 5 bases and 0 bases respectively, with 18 bases between them. The germline CDR1 and CDR2 sequences are SEHNR and FQNEAQ (reference sequence). CDR3 size: 17 residues. The CDR3 here is CASSPPPWASSTDTQYF. Here the CDR3 DNA reads TGTGCCAGCAGCCCGCCCCCCTGGGCTTCTAGCACAGATACGCAGTATTTT.

This clonotype is termed medium-sized. The chain carries TRBV11-2 and TRBJ2-1; the match to TRBD2 covers 7 bases. The CDR3 runs to 18 residues. The trim removed 7 bases at V and 2 bases at J, leaving 17 bases unmatched. The germline V gene encodes CDR1 SGHAT and CDR2 FQNNGV. The CDR3 region has the DNA TGTGCCAGCACCCAGTGGCTAGCGGACGAGACCCCCTACAATGAGCAGTTCTTC. Translated: CASTQWLADETPYNEQFF.

Remarks on this clonotype: Germline and junction disagree at one end, which may indicate a read error. The chain couples TRBV5-1 to TRBJ2-1, with a possible D match to TRBD1 (6 bases). Germline CDR1 SGHRS, CDR2 YFSETQ. CDR3 length equals 14 residues. In DNA form, the CDR3 reads TGCCCCAGCAGCTTCAGGACAGAAAACAATGAGCAGTTCTTC. It specifies CPSSFRTENNEQFF.

V is TRBV12-3 or TRBV12-4 and J is TRBJ2-7; D is unresolved. V was shortened by 8 bases and J by 1 base, with 0 bases between the two germline ends. The CDR3 loop spans 9 amino acids. The CDR3 spells CASSYEQYF. In nucleotides, the CDR3 is TGTGCCAGCTCCTACGAGCAGTACTTC.